One sample yielded the 4 T cell receptor beta chains listed below, sequenced in a study of identifying expanded T cells in peripheral blood. Measured with immunoSEQ multiplex PCR; TCRdb has only the in-frame clones, and not every one. This table holds over 100,000 clones, about 88% found once. The specimen sequenced was blood. Receptors were obtained from a person between 18 and 75 years old in good health.

This chain links TRBV6-6 with TRBJ2-1, with D possibly TRBD1 on 5 matching bases. Trimming removed 6 bases from V and 0 bases from J, with 12 bases in between. The germline V gene encodes CDR1 MNHNY and CDR2 SVGAGI (reference sequence). The CDR3 runs 15 residues. The CDR3 DNA reads as TGTGCCAGCAGCCTACGACAGAGCTCCTACAATGAGCAGTTCTTC. Its translation is CASSLRQSSYNEQFF.

The chain carries TRBV2 and TRBJ1-6; D is unclear. The V end was cut by 8 bases, the J end by 7 bases, with 27 bases between. The V gene's germline CDR1 is SNHLY and CDR2 FYNNEI. The CDR3 spans 18 residues. Here the CDR3 DNA reads TGTGCCAGCGGCTCCCCCAATGGGAGGGTCACGACGAATTCACCCCTCCACTTT. Translated, it gives CASGSPNGRVTTNSPLHF.

In its sample, this clone was seen once. The V and J genes are TRBV28 and TRBJ2-5, with 9 bases lining up with TRBD2. V was pared by 3 bases and J by 2 bases, with 4 bases of the junction left unmatched. CDR1 and CDR2 from the germline V gene are MDHEN and SYDVKM. This CDR3 spans 15 amino acids. The CDR3 sequence: CASSFAGGPQETQYF. In DNA form, the CDR3 reads TGTGCCAGCAGTTTCGCGGGAGGGCCTCAAGAGACCCAGTACTTC.

The chain couples TRBV6-6 to TRBJ2-1, with 8 bases aligning to TRBD2. The CDR3 sequence is 14 residues long. Germline V gene lookup returns CDR1 MNHNY and CDR2 SVGAGI (reference sequence). Unmatched junction bases numbered 6, after V lost 6 bases and J lost 5 bases. The CDR3 DNA reads TGTGCCAGCAGAGTGGCGGGGGGAAACAATGAGCAGTTCTTC. Its translation: CASRVAGGNNEQFF.